One and the same sample provided the 9 T cell receptor beta chains below, sequenced in a study of control samples from healthy donors and cancer patients. TCRdb keeps only in-frame clones here, not all; method: immunoSEQ multiplex PCR. Here the sample spans approximately 99,000 clones, 70% to 85% being singletons. Sample: blood. Receptors were obtained from a man aged 18 to 30 in good health.

The J gene is TRBJ2-5, the V gene TRBV19; no reliable D call. Trimming stripped 3 bases from V and 6 bases from J, with 5 bases between. The germline CDR1 and CDR2 sequences are LNHDA and SQIVND (reference sequence). The CDR3 covers 11 residues. In DNA, the CDR3 is TGTGCCAGTAGTATGCACCAGACCCAGTACTTC. Its protein is CASSMHQTQYF.

The sample holds a few counts of this clone. This chain uses TRBV4-1 with TRBJ1-4; 11 nucleotides line up with TRBD1. V lost 3 bases and J lost 3; bases outside the gene matches: 0. Per germline, CDR1 MGHRA and CDR2 YSYEKL. This CDR3 is 15 amino acids long. CDR3 nucleotides: TGCGCCAGCAGCCAGGACAGGGGGCCTAATGAAAAACTGTTTTTT. This encodes CASSQDRGPNEKLFF.

The rearrangement uses TRBV5-6 and TRBJ2-7; D not certain. Germline CDR1 is SGHDT and CDR2 is YYEEEE. The V and J ends lost 4 bases and 3 bases respectively, with 14 bases between them. CDR3 length: 14 residues. CDR3 DNA: TGTGCCAGCAGCGGTCGCACATGGAACTACGAGCAGTACTTC. Its translation is CASSGRTWNYEQYF.

The chain combines TRBV4-1 with TRBJ1-4; tentative D call: TRBD1 (6 bases). The CDR3 runs 16 residues. The germline gives CDR1 MGHRA, CDR2 YSYEKL. Trimming shortened V by 3 bases and J by 4 bases, and 15 bases separated the two germline ends. The CDR3 here is CASSQESTGYNEKLFF. CDR3 bases: TGCGCCAGCAGCCAGGAGTCGACAGGTTATAATGAAAAACTGTTTTTT.

The genes are TRBV28 and TRBJ2-1, with 8 positions matching TRBD2. CDR3 length: 14 amino acids. Germline trimming cut 7 bases from V and 7 bases from J; bases unmatched to any gene: 9. Germline assignment: CDR1 MDHEN and CDR2 SYDVKM. The DNA of the CDR3 is TGTGCCAGCACCCCGGGGGGGGGAGGAAATGAGCAGTTCTTC. As protein: CASTPGGGGNEQFF. The complete variable domain, with remaining parts taken from reference TRBV28 and TRBJ2-1, reads DVKVTQSSRYLVKRTGEKVFLECVQDMDHENMFWYRQDPGLGLRLIYFSYDVKMKEKGDIPEGYSVSREKKERFSLILESASTNQTSMYLCASTPGGGGNEQFFGPGTRLTVL.

The V call is TRBV6-2 or TRBV6-3, the J call TRBJ1-5; 9 nucleotides line up with TRBD1. The junction had 6 bases not matched to a gene; V was cut back by 4 bases and J by 2 bases. CDR3 length: 16 residues. Germline V CDR1 and CDR2: MNHEY, SVGEGT. DNA of the CDR3: TGTGCCAGCAGTTTGACAGGGGGTTTCGGCAATCAGCCCCAGCATTTT. Its translation: CASSLTGGFGNQPQHF.

Only one count was recorded for this clone. V and J are TRBV25-1 and TRBJ2-3; possibly TRBD1 for D (5 bases). The CDR3 totals 17 residues. The germline V gene has CDR1 MGHDK and CDR2 SYGVNS. V gave up 2 bases and J gave up 5 bases, with 20 bases separating them. CDR3: CASSEATNSPGKDTQYF. CDR3 nucleotide sequence: TGTGCCAGCAGTGAAGCTACAAACTCCCCAGGGAAAGATACGCAGTATTTT. The entire variable domain, with the rest obtained from reference TRBV25-1 and TRBJ2-3, is as follows: EADIYQTPRYLVIGTGKKITLECSQTMGHDKMYWYQQDPGMELHLIHYSYGVNSTEKGDLSSESTVSRIRTEHFPLTLESARPSHTSQYLCASSEATNSPGKDTQYFGPGTRLTVL.

The rearrangement joins TRBV28 to TRBJ2-7; D is uncertain. This CDR3 is built from 12 residues. The V and J ends lost 8 bases and 2 bases respectively, with 10 bases between them. The germline V gene has CDR1 MDHEN and CDR2 SYDVKM. The CDR3 loop reads CASLKFPYEQYF. The CDR3 region has the DNA TGTGCCAGCCTGAAGTTCCCCTACGAGCAGTACTTC. Variable domain in full (rest from reference TRBV28 and TRBJ2-7): DVKVTQSSRYLVKRTGEKVFLECVQDMDHENMFWYRQDPGLGLRLIYFSYDVKMKEKGDIPEGYSVSREKKERFSLILESASTNQTSMYLCASLKFPYEQYFGPGTRLTVT.

This clone was seen only a few times. J is TRBJ1-5 and V is TRBV6-6; TRBD1 is a possible D gene (5 bases). Germline V gene sequence: CDR1 MNHNY, CDR2 SVGAGI (reference sequence). The CDR3 runs to 15 residues. Between the trimmed V and J ends, which lost 7 bases and 5 bases, there was a span of 18 bases. The CDR3 region has the DNA TGTGCCAGCACCCCGCGGGGGGGGAGCGATCAGCCCCAGCATTTT. Amino acids: CASTPRGGSDQPQHF.